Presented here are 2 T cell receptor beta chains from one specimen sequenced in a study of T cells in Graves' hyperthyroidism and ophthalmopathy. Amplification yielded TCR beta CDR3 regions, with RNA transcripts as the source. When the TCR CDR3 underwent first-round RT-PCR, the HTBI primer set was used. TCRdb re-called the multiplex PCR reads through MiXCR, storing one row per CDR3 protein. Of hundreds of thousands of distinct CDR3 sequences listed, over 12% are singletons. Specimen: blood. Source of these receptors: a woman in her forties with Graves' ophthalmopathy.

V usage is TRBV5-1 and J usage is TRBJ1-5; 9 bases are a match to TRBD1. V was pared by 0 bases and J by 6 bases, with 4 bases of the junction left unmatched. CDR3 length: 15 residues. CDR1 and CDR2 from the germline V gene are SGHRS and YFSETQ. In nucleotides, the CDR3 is TGCGCCAGCAGCTTGGAGACAGGGGGAAGTCAGCCCCAGCATTTT. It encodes CASSLETGGSQPQHF.

In nucleotides, the CDR3 is TGTGCCAGCAGTTACTTTCTCAGGAATCAGCCCCAGCATTTT. Encoded protein: CASSYFLRNQPQHF. The chain joins TRBV6-2 or TRBV6-3 to TRBJ1-5; D not certain. Trimming left V 1 base short and J 4 bases short, with 8 bases between. The CDR3 is made up of 14 amino acids. The germline CDR1 and CDR2 sequences are MNHEY and SVGEGT.